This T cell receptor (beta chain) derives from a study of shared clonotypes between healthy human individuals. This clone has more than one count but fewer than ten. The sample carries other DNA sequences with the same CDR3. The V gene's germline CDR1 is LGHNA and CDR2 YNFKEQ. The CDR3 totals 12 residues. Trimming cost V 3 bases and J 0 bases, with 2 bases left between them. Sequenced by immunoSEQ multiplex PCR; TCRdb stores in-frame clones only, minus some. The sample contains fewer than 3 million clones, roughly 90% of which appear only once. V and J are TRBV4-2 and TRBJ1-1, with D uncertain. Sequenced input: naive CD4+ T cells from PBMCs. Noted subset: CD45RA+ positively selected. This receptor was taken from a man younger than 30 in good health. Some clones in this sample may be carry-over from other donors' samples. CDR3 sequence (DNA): TGTGCCAGCAGCCAGCTGAACACTGAAGCTTTCTTT. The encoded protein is CASSQLNTEAFF.